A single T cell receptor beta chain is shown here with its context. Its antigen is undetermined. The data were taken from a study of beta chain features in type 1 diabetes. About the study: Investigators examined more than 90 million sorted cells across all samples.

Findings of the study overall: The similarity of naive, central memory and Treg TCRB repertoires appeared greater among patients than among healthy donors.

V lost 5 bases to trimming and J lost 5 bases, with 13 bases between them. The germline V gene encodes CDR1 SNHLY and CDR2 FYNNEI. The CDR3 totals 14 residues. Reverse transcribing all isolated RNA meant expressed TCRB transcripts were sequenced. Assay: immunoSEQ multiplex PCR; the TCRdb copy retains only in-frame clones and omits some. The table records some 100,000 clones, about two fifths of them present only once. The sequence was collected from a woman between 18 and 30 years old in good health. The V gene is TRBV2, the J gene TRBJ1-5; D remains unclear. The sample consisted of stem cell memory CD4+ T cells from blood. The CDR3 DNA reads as TGTGCCAGCAGTCCTGGACGGGGATATCAGCCCCAGCATTTT. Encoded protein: CASSPGRGYQPQHF.